Listed here are 32 T cell receptor beta chains from one sample, sequenced in a study of blood T cell repertoires in COVID-19. The method was immunoSEQ multiplex PCR; TCRdb's version includes in-frame clones alone and lacks a portion of them. Among under 200,000 clones listed, around nine tenths were seen once. Sequences were obtained from peripheral blood. Receptor source: an older man with acute or convalescent COVID-19.

The chain has TRBV12-3 or TRBV12-4 and TRBJ1-1; D gene uncertain. This CDR3 is built from 12 residues. V was trimmed by 3 bases and J by 4 bases, leaving 6 bases between them. The CDR3 coding sequence is TGTGCCAGCAGTTTGCGGGCCACTGAAGCTTTCTTT. Amino acids: CASSLRATEAFF.

The chain employs TRBV19 and TRBJ1-1; TRBD1 matches 10 bases. V lost 3 bases and J lost 4; bases outside the gene matches: 5. This CDR3 contains 15 residues. CDR1 and CDR2 from the germline V gene are LNHDA and SQIVND (reference sequence). CDR3 residues: CASSITGTGATEAFF. CDR3 sequence (DNA): TGTGCCAGTAGTATTACCGGGACAGGGGCCACTGAAGCTTTCTTT.

This chain connects TRBV30 to TRBJ2-3, with 7 nucleotides matching TRBD1. The CDR3 has 14 amino acids. Looked up from germline, CDR1 is GTSNPN and CDR2 is SVGIG (reference sequence). Trimming removed 4 bases from V and 2 bases from J; junction bases left unmatched: 6. CDR3 nucleotide sequence: TGTGCCTGGACCGGGACAGCACTCACAGATACGCAGTATTTT. It yields the protein CAWTGTALTDTQYF.

The chain recombines TRBV28 with TRBJ2-7; 7 nucleotides agree with TRBD2. The ends lost 4 bases at V and 3 bases at J; junction bases unmatched: 3. The CDR3 contains 13 residues. CDR1 is MDHEN and CDR2 is SYDVKM in the germline V gene. CDR3 amino acids: CASSWPGGYEQYF. CDR3 DNA: TGTGCCAGCAGTTGGCCGGGAGGCTACGAGCAGTACTTC.

CDR3 residues: CAWSVIGQNTGELFF. The CDR3 DNA sequence: TGTGCCTGGAGTGTTATAGGACAGAACACCGGGGAGCTGTTTTTT. The genes are TRBV30 and TRBJ2-2, with D possibly being TRBD1 (5 bases). The V end was cut by 0 bases, the J end by 1 base, with 9 bases between. CDR1 and CDR2 from the germline V gene are GTSNPN and SVGIG (reference sequence). There are 15 residues in the CDR3.

The table lists this clone with a count of one. The chain carries TRBV23-1 and TRBJ1-5, with 9 nucleotides matching TRBD1. TRBV23-1 is treated as an ORF (open reading frame) with a function not yet certain. V gave up 3 bases and J gave up 0 bases; unmatched junction bases: 12. This CDR3 contains 19 residues. The CDR3 loop reads CASSHPAGQGGYSNQPQHF. DNA for the CDR3: TGCGCCAGCAGTCACCCCGCGGGACAGGGAGGATATAGCAATCAGCCCCAGCATTTT.

The V call is TRBV27, the J call TRBJ1-1; no firm D call. The V end lost 5 bases, the J end lost 4 bases, and 17 bases lay between the germline ends. CDR3 length: 15 residues. Germline loops: CDR1 MNHEY, CDR2 SMNVEV (reference sequence). Here the CDR3 DNA reads TGTGCCAGCAGTCCCTCTGCTTGGGCTCTCACTGAAGCTTTCTTT. Its protein product is CASSPSAWALTEAFF.

The J gene is TRBJ2-1, the V gene TRBV7-3, with D possibly TRBD2 on 6 matching bases. V dropped 3 bases and J dropped 1 base, with 7 bases sitting between them. The CDR3 has 14 residues. From germline, CDR1 is SGHTA and CDR2 FQGTGA. CDR3 sequence reads: CASSFGGSYNEQFF. The CDR3 DNA reads as TGTGCCAGCAGCTTCGGGGGTTCCTACAATGAGCAGTTCTTC.

This clone was observed once. This chain joins TRBV14 and TRBJ1-2, with 7 bases identical to TRBD1. CDR3 length equals 14 residues. The ends lost 0 bases at V and 5 bases at J; junction bases unmatched: 3. CDR1 SGHDN and CDR2 FVKESK come from the germline V gene. The CDR3 loop reads CASSQDPGGYGYTF. CDR3 coding DNA: TGTGCCAGCAGCCAAGATCCAGGGGGTTATGGCTACACCTTC.

The rearrangement links TRBV3-1 (or the pseudogene TRBV3-2) to TRBJ2-1, with 7 bases fitting TRBD2. This CDR3 is 13 amino acids long. Losses at the gene ends were 0 bases for V and 8 bases for J; bases not matched to a gene: 1. The germline CDR1 and CDR2 sequences are LGHDT and YNNKEL (reference sequence). This CDR3 reads CASSQDREDEQFF. The CDR3 DNA sequence: TGTGCCAGCAGCCAAGATCGGGAGGATGAGCAGTTCTTC.

This chain's CDR3 is CASSQEGRVWGTGELFF. The CDR3 DNA reads as TGTGCCAGCAGCCAAGAAGGGAGGGTTTGGGGGACCGGGGAGCTGTTTTTT. The V gene is TRBV3-1 (or the pseudogene TRBV3-2), the J gene TRBJ2-2; 7 bases are shared with TRBD2. Germline assignment: CDR1 LGHDT and CDR2 YNNKEL (reference sequence). J gave up 5 bases and V 0 bases, and 9 bases lay outside the gene matches. CDR3 length: 17 amino acids.

The chain has TRBV6-4 and TRBJ2-1; D remains unclear. Germline CDR1 and CDR2: MRHNA and SNTAGT. The CDR3 sequence is 13 residues long. The V end was cut by 0 bases, the J end by 9 bases, with 9 bases between. CDR3 in amino acids: CASSDSTVGEQFF. CDR3 sequence (DNA): TGTGCCAGCAGTGACTCAACAGTAGGTGAGCAGTTCTTC.

This clone was recorded only once. The chain employs TRBV7-8 and TRBJ1-2, with D unresolved. The germline CDR1 and CDR2 sequences are SGHVS and FQNEAQ. The CDR3 spans 15 residues. Between the trimmed V and J ends, which lost 1 base and 5 bases, there was a span of 14 bases. The CDR3 DNA reads as TGTGCCAGCAGCTTAGGACACACAGTTCTATATGGCTACACCTTC. Residues: CASSLGHTVLYGYTF.

The chain carries TRBV4-2 and TRBJ2-1; 10 bases align to TRBD2. Looked up from germline, CDR1 is LGHNA and CDR2 is YNFKEQ. CDR3 length: 16 residues. V lost 6 bases and J lost 1; bases outside the gene matches: 6. CDR3: CASSPLAGVSYNEQFF. The CDR3 nucleotides read TGTGCCAGCAGTCCTCTAGCGGGGGTTTCCTACAATGAGCAGTTCTTC.

The chain recombines TRBV6-5 with TRBJ1-6, with D hard to call. Trimming removed 0 bases from V and 2 bases from J, with 8 bases in between. The CDR3 has 16 amino acids. Germline V gives CDR1 MNHEY, CDR2 SVGAGI. CDR3 coding DNA: TGTGCCAGCAGTTACTCTCCCGTCGCCTATAATTCACCCCTCCACTTT. Translated: CASSYSPVAYNSPLHF.

This clone has just a few counts. V is TRBV24-1 and J is TRBJ1-2; D may be TRBD1 (5 bases). CDR3 length: 13 amino acids. With 12 bases removed from V and 4 bases from J, the gap between germline ends came to 17 bases. Germline V lookup: CDR1 KGHDR, CDR2 SFDVKD. The CDR3 DNA sequence: TGTGCCGCATCACCAAGCGGGGGCTATGGCTACACCTTC. This translates into CAASPSGGYGYTF.

The chain joins TRBV19 to TRBJ2-2; 8 bases are a match to TRBD1. The CDR3 has 15 amino acids. J gave up 7 bases and V 2 bases, and 6 bases lay outside the gene matches. Per the germline V gene, CDR1 is LNHDA and CDR2 is SQIVND (reference sequence). The CDR3, as DNA: TGTGCCAGTAGTATACCGCAGGGGGCGGGCGGGGAGCTGTTTTTT. Protein: CASSIPQGAGGELFF. Variable domain in full (rest from reference TRBV19 and TRBJ2-2): DGGITQSPKYLFRKEGQNVTLSCEQNLNHDAMYWYRQDPGQGLRLIYYSQIVNDFQKGDIAEGYSVSREKKESFPLTVTSAQKNPTAFYLCASSIPQGAGGELFFGEGSRLTVL.

The V gene is TRBV5-1, the J gene TRBJ2-1, with 8 bases that match TRBD2. This CDR3 comprises 14 residues. Germline V CDR1 and CDR2: SGHRS, YFSETQ. J lost 8 bases, V lost 5 bases, and 9 bases had no gene match. The CDR3 sequence: CASSVNSGEYEQFF. The CDR3 nucleotides are TGCGCCAGCAGTGTTAATAGCGGGGAATATGAGCAGTTCTTC.

This chain connects TRBV18 to TRBJ2-1, with D perhaps TRBD2 (5 bases). V lost 6 bases, J lost 2 bases, and 14 bases lay in between. In germline, CDR1 is KGHSH, CDR2 LQKENI. CDR3 length: 15 residues. CDR3 sequence reads: CASSQQAAAYNEQFF. CDR3 in DNA: TGTGCCAGCTCCCAACAAGCGGCCGCCTACAATGAGCAGTTCTTC.

V usage is TRBV5-1 and J usage is TRBJ2-3; 11 positions agree with TRBD2. The CDR3 covers 16 residues. Germline V CDR1 and CDR2: SGHRS, YFSETQ. Trimming cost V 5 bases and J 2 bases; bases outside gene matches: 7. CDR3 amino acids: CASRITSGGYTDTQYF. The CDR3 bases are TGCGCCAGCAGGATAACTAGCGGGGGATACACAGATACGCAGTATTTT.

The rearrangement links TRBV6-5 to TRBJ1-6; D not resolved. Germline V CDR1 and CDR2: MNHEY, SVGAGI. Between the trimmed V and J ends, which lost 2 bases and 0 bases, there was a span of 8 bases. This CDR3 has 16 residues. The CDR3 loop reads CASSYQASSYNSPLHF. The DNA of the CDR3 is TGTGCCAGCAGTTACCAAGCGAGCTCCTATAATTCACCCCTCCACTTT.

CDR3: CASRTGDSPLHF. CDR3 DNA sequence: TGCGCCAGCAGGACCGGGGATTCACCCCTCCACTTT. This rearrangement joins TRBV5-1 to TRBJ1-6; D unclear. This CDR3 contains 12 residues. V lost 5 bases, J lost 8 bases, and 8 bases lay in between. Germline V gene sequence: CDR1 SGHRS, CDR2 YFSETQ.

The V and J genes are TRBV28 and TRBJ1-6; D unresolved. The germline V and J ends were trimmed by 1 base and 16 bases, with 11 bases remaining between them. The CDR3 sequence is 12 residues long. CDR1 is MDHEN, CDR2 SYDVKM, per germline. The CDR3 DNA reads as TGTGCCAGCAGTTTATTAGTCGAGGGACTCCACTTT. Residues: CASSLLVEGLHF.

This chain joins TRBV7-9 and TRBJ1-1, with TRBD1 as a possible D gene (6 bases). This CDR3 spans 13 amino acids. Germline CDR1 and CDR2: SEHNR and FQNEAQ (reference sequence). V lost 5 bases and J 12 bases, leaving 19 bases between the germline ends. CDR3 nucleotides: TGTGCCAGCAGCGAAGGACAGTTCCAAGGGACTTTCTTT. Protein product: CASSEGQFQGTFF. Full variable domain (rest looked up from reference TRBV7-9 and TRBJ1-1): DTGVSQNPRHKITKRGQNVTFRCDPISEHNRLYWYRQTLGQGPEFLTYFQNEAQLEKSRLLSDRFSAERPKGSFSTLEIQRTEQGDSAMYLCASSEGQFQGTFFGQGTRLTVV.

V gene TRBV7-9 combines with J gene TRBJ2-1; the match to TRBD1 covers 7 bases. The V gene's germline CDR1 is SEHNR and CDR2 FQNEAQ (reference sequence). Losses at the gene ends were 4 bases for V and 9 bases for J; bases not matched to a gene: 6. The CDR3 totals 13 residues. CDR3 protein: CASSSTRTGEQFF. CDR3 in DNA: TGTGCCAGCAGCTCGACCCGGACAGGTGAGCAGTTCTTC.

The chain combines TRBV19 with TRBJ2-3; tentatively, D is TRBD2 (6 bases). Germline values: CDR1 LNHDA, CDR2 SQIVND (reference sequence). The CDR3 covers 14 residues. Trimming took 4 bases from V and 5 from J, leaving 13 bases between them. The CDR3, as DNA: TGTGCCAGTAGTAACTTGGCCGGGGGAGATACGCAGTATTTT. This encodes CASSNLAGGDTQYF.

V is TRBV6-2 or TRBV6-3 and J is TRBJ2-2; no clear D. V gave up 0 bases and J gave up 6 bases, with 5 bases separating them. In germline, CDR1 is MNHEY, CDR2 SVGEGT. The CDR3 is made up of 13 amino acids. CDR3 amino acids: CASSYSRAGELFF. Here the CDR3 DNA reads TGTGCCAGCAGTTACTCGAGAGCCGGGGAGCTGTTTTTT.

This rearrangement joins TRBV7-2 to TRBJ1-5; the match to TRBD1 covers 8 bases. V dropped 0 bases and J dropped 4; count of bases not matched to a gene: 11. CDR1 is SGHTA and CDR2 is FQGNSA in the germline V gene. This CDR3 spans 18 amino acids. The CDR3 reads CASSLAGGDRGINQPQHF. CDR3 DNA: TGTGCCAGCAGCTTAGCGGGGGGTGACAGGGGCATAAATCAGCCCCAGCATTTT.

The chain links TRBV6-5 to TRBJ2-7, with D possibly being TRBD1 (6 bases). The CDR3 runs to 14 residues. The V and J ends lost 4 bases and 3 bases respectively, with 13 bases between them. Germline V gene lookup returns CDR1 MNHEY and CDR2 SVGAGI. CDR3 sequence: CASSFGRGLYEQYF. The CDR3 DNA reads TGTGCCAGCAGTTTTGGCAGGGGCCTCTACGAGCAGTACTTC.

J is TRBJ2-7 and V is TRBV2; D gene uncertain. The length of the CDR3 is 13 residues. CDR1 is SNHLY, CDR2 FYNNEI, per germline. The V end was cut by 3 bases, the J end by 0 bases, with 6 bases between. The DNA of the CDR3 is TGTGCCAGCAGTGAGAACGGCTCCTACGAGCAGTACTTC. This encodes CASSENGSYEQYF.

The gene calls are TRBV27 and TRBJ1-3, with TRBD1 identical over 7 bases. There are 15 residues in the CDR3. Germline-derived CDR1 and CDR2 are MNHEY and SMNVEV (reference sequence). V was pared by 4 bases and J by 4 bases, with 7 bases of the junction left unmatched. CDR3 bases: TGTGCCAGCAGTTCGGGACAGACCACGGGAAACACCATATATTTT. Translated: CASSSGQTTGNTIYF.

The chain is built from TRBV19 and TRBJ2-3; 11 positions agree with TRBD2. Trimming cost V 0 bases and J 2 bases; bases outside gene matches: 4. Germline V CDR1 and CDR2: LNHDA, SQIVND (reference sequence). There are 17 residues in the CDR3. In nucleotides, the CDR3 is TGTGCCAGTAGTATAGAGGCACTAGCGGGAGACACAGATACGCAGTATTTT. As protein: CASSIEALAGDTDTQYF.